This T cell receptor beta chain was profiled in a study of T cells in Graves' hyperthyroidism and ophthalmopathy. General study results and limits: Researchers report that a 13 V-J model separated ophthalmopathy from stable hyperthyroidism. Blood samples included most of the expanded thyroid clonotypes exceeding 0.001.

The germline CDR1 and CDR2 sequences are DFQATT and SNEGSKA (reference sequence). The CDR3 consists of 12 residues. Trimming stripped 4 bases from V and 4 bases from J, with 10 bases between. With a duration under 2 months, the hyperthyroidism was newly diagnosed in patients aged 18 to 65. This clonotype was detected ten times or more. Its antigen is not identified. Using RNA transcripts as the source, TCR beta CDR3 regions were amplified. Researchers ran a first-round RT-PCR on the TCR CDR3 using the HTBI primer set. TCRdb used MiXCR to reprocess the multiplex PCR reads, holding one entry per CDR3 protein. The sample has roughly 160,000 distinct CDR3 sequences; over 7.5% are singletons.

The receptor was isolated from a woman aged 18-30 years with Graves' hyperthyroidism that later progressed to Graves' ophthalmopathy. This sequence joins TRBV20-1 and TRBJ1-1; D unclear. The sample taken for sequencing was blood. The chain's CDR3 is CSAMGLSTEAFF. CDR3 in DNA: TGCAGTGCTATGGGGTTGAGCACTGAAGCTTTCTTT.